The entry that follows covers one T cell receptor (beta chain) sequence. MiXCR, applied by TCRdb to the 5' RACE reads, yields one record per CDR3 protein. The sample lists tens of thousands of distinct CDR3 sequences; about 15% were seen once. This record comes from a study of T cells of healthy individuals. The TCR comes from a human donor in good health.

CDR3 in DNA: TGTGCCAGCAGCCATTCTAGCGGGGCCTATTCCTACGAGCAGTACTTC. Protein sequence: CASSHSSGAYSYEQYF. The chain recombines TRBV7-2 with TRBJ2-7; 9 bases are shared with TRBD2. Germline V lookup: CDR1 SGHTA, CDR2 FQGNSA. V trimming: 5 bases; J trimming: 1 base; junction bases outside the gene matches: 9. This CDR3 contains 16 residues.